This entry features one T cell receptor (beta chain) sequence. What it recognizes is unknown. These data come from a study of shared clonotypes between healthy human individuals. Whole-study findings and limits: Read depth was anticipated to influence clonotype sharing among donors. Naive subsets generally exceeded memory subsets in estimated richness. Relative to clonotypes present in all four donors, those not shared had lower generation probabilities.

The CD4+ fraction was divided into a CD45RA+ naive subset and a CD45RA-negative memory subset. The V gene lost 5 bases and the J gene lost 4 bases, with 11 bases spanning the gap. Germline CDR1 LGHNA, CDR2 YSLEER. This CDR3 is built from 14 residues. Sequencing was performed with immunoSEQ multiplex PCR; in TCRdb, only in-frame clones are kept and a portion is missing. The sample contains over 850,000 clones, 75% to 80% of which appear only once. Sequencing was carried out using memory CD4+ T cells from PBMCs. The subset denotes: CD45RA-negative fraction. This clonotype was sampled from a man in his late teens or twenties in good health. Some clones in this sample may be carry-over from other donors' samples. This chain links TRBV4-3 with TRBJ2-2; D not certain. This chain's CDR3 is CASSYRVLTGELFF. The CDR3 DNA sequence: TGCGCCAGCAGCTACCGGGTCCTCACCGGGGAGCTGTTTTTT.